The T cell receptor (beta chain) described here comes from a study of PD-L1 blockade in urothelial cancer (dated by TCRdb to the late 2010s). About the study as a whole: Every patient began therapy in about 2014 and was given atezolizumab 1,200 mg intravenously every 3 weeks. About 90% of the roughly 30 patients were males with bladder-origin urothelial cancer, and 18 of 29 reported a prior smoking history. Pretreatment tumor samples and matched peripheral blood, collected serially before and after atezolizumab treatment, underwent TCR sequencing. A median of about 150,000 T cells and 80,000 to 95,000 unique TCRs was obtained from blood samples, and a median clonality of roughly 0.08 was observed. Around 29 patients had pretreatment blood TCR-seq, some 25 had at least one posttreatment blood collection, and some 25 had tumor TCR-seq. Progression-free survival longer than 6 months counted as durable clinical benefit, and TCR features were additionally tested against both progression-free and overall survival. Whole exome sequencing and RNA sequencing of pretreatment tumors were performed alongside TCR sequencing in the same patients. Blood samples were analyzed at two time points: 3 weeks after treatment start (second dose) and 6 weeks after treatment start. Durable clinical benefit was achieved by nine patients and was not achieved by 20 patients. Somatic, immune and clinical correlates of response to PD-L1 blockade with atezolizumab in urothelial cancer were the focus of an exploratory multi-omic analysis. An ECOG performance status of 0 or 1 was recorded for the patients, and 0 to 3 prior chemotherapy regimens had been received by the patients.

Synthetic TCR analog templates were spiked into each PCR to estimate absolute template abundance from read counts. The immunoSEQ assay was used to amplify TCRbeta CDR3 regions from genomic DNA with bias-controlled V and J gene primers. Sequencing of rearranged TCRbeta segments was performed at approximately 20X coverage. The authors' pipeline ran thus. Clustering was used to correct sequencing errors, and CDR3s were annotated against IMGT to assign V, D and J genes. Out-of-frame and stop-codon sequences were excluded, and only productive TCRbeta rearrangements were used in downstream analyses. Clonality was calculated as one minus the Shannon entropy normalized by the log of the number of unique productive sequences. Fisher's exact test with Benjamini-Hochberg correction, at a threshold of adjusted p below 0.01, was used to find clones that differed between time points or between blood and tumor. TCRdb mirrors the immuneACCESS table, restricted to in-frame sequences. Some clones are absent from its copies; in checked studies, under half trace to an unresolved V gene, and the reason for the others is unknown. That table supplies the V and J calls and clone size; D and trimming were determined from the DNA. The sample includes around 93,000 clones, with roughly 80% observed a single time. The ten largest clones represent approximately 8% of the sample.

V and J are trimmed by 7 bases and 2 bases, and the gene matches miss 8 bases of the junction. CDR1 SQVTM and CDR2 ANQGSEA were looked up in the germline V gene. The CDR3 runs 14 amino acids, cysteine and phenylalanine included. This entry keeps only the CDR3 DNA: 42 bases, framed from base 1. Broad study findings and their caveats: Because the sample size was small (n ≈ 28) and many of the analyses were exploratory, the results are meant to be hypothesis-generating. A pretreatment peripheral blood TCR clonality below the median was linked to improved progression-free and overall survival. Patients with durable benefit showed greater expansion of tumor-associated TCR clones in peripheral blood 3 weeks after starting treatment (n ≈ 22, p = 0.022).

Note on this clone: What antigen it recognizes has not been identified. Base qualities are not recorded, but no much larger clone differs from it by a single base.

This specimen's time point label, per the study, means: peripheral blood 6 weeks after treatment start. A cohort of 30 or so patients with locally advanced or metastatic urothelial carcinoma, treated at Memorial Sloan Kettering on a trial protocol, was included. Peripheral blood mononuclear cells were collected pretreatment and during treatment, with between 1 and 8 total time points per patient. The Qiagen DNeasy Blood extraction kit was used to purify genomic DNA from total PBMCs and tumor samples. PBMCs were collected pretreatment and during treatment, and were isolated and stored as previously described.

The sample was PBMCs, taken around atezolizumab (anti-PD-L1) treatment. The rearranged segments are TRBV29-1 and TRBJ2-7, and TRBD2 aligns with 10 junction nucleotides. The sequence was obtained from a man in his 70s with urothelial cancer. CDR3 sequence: CSATSGTSAYEQYF. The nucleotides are TGCAGCGCAACTTCCGGGACTAGCGCCTACGAGCAGTACTTC.